This T cell receptor beta chain was retrieved from a study of response to subunit inactivated influenza vaccine. TCRdb re-called the RT-PCR reads with MiXCR, one entry per CDR3 protein. The data show 800,000 to 1,000,000 distinct CDR3 sequences, 21% seen once. V lost 6 bases to trimming and J lost 0 bases, with 12 bases between them. The CDR3 has 16 residues. The input for sequencing was PBMCs from blood, taken 5 days after vaccination. The rearrangement uses TRBV12-3 or TRBV12-4 and TRBJ2-6; TRBD1 or TRBD2 may be the D gene (7 bases each). The receptor was derived from a man over 45 who received an inactivated influenza vaccine. The CDR3 DNA sequence: TGTGCCAGCAGCAGGGGGGGCCTCTCTGGGGCCAACGTCCTGACTTTC. This codes for CASSRGGLSGANVLTF.